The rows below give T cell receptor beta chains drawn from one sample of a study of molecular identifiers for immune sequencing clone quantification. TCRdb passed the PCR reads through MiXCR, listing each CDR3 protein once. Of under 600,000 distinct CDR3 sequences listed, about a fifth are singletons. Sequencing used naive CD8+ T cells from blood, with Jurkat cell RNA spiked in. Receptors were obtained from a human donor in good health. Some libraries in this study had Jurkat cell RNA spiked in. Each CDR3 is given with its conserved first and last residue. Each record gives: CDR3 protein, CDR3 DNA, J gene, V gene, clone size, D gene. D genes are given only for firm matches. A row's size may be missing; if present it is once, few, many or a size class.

CASSSGQGGPSSMNTEAFF,TGTGCCAGCAGCTCGGGACAGGGGGGACCCTCCTCCATGAACACTGAAGCTTTCTTT,TRBJ1-1,TRBV7-2,few,TRBD1
CASEVGTEAFF,TGTGCCAGCGAGGTGGGGACTGAAGCTTTCTTT,TRBJ1-1,TRBV5-8,few,.
CASSDGGQGWTEAFF,TGTGCCAGCAGTGACGGGGGACAGGGTTGGACTGAAGCTTTCTTT,TRBJ1-1,TRBV27,few,TRBD1
CSARDMAGAGTGVGDEQFF,TGCAGTGCTAGAGATATGGCTGGCGCCGGGACAGGGGTCGGCGATGAGCAGTTCTTC,TRBJ2-1,TRBV20-1,.,TRBD1
CAWSVTGGIDEQYF,TGTGCCTGGAGTGTAACAGGGGGCATCGACGAGCAGTACTTC,TRBJ2-7,TRBV30,.,TRBD1
CASSQEDKINYGYTF,TGCGCCAGCAGCCAAGAAGACAAAATAAACTATGGCTACACCTTC,TRBJ1-2,TRBV4-1,many,.
CASSTPQGAQNIQYF,TGTGCCAGCAGTACCCCCCAGGGGGCCCAAAACATTCAGTACTTC,TRBJ2-4,TRBV6-2/TRBV6-3,few,TRBD1
CASSPRGHMDGETQYF,TGTGCCAGCAGCCCCCGGGGACACATGGACGGGGAGACCCAGTACTTC,TRBJ2-5,TRBV28,many,.
CASSVDVNQPQHF,TGTGCCAGCAGCGTAGATGTTAATCAGCCCCAGCATTTT,TRBJ1-5,TRBV9,many,.
CASSPGLASEQFF,TGTGCCAGCAGCCCTGGACTAGCCAGTGAGCAGTTCTTC,TRBJ2-1,TRBV6-2/TRBV6-3,.,TRBD2
CASSLLAVNTGELFF,TGTGCCAGCAGCTTACTTGCGGTAAACACCGGGGAGCTGTTTTTT,TRBJ2-2,TRBV13,few,.
CASSASGRAGTDTQYF,TGTGCCAGCAGCGCTAGCGGGAGGGCGGGCACAGATACGCAGTATTTT,TRBJ2-3,TRBV9,few,TRBD2
CASSPAGGVTGELFF,TGTGCCAGTAGCCCGGCGGGAGGGGTCACCGGGGAGCTGTTTTTT,TRBJ2-2,TRBV19,many,TRBD2
CASRSDNEQFF,TGTGCCAGCAGAAGTGACAATGAGCAGTTCTTC,TRBJ2-1,TRBV7-9,few,.
CASSAAYERYF,TGTGCCAGCAGTGCGGCCTACGAGCGGTACTTC,TRBJ2-7,TRBV25-1,.,.
CASSLRTSPEQYF,TGCGCCAGCAGCCTTCGGACTAGCCCCGAGCAGTACTTC,TRBJ2-7,TRBV4-1,many,TRBD2
CASSSGVYSYEQYF,TGCGCCAGCAGCTCTGGTGTCTACTCCTACGAGCAGTACTTC,TRBJ2-7,TRBV5-1,few,.
CASSWGPQYYEQYF,TGTGCCAGCTCCTGGGGACCGCAGTACTACGAGCAGTACTTC,TRBJ2-7,TRBV27,few,.
CASSPPEGKYGQYF,TGTGCCAGCAGTCCGCCGGAAGGAAAGTACGGGCAGTACTTC,TRBJ2-7,TRBV12-3/TRBV12-4,.,.
CSVEVQAYEQYF,TGCAGCGTTGAAGTCCAGGCCTACGAGCAGTACTTC,TRBJ2-7,TRBV29-1,many,.
CASSFLIPGNTGELFF,TGTGCCAGCAGCTTCTTAATCCCAGGGAACACCGGGGAGCTGTTTTTT,TRBJ2-2,TRBV7-9,.,.
CASSEKPIRTGHYEQYF,TGTGCCAGCAGCGAGAAACCTATAAGGACAGGGCACTACGAGCAGTACTTC,TRBJ2-7,TRBV27,.,TRBD1
CSAVGEGRGYEQYF,TGCAGCGCCGTGGGTGAGGGGCGCGGGTACGAGCAGTACTTC,TRBJ2-7,TRBV29-1,many,.
CASGLGGGNEKLFF,TGTGCTAGTGGTTTGGGAGGCGGAAATGAAAAACTGTTTTTT,TRBJ1-4,TRBV12-5,few,.
CSVEGLAGFKQTQYF,TGCAGCGTTGAGGGGCTAGCGGGATTCAAACAGACCCAGTACTTC,TRBJ2-5,TRBV29-1,many,TRBD2